The 20 T cell receptor beta chains presented below share a single source sample, sequenced in a study of T cells after yellow fever vaccination (dated by TCRdb to about 2019). Per the publication, the treatment or condition label means: live attenuated yellow fever vaccine strain. The method behind the library was 5' RACE. The listed sequencing device is Illumina HiSeq 2500. TCRdb trimmed the raw reads at Q25, called clones with MiXCR and kept productive beta chains. Every entry covers one CDR3 protein and lists the most common genes and DNA from its rows. This sample is represented by around 550,000 distinct CDR3 sequences; about 19% of them were singletons. Approximately 14% of the sample belongs to the ten largest clones. Sequencing was performed on PBMCs, taken 15 days after the yellow fever booster vaccination. These receptors were obtained from a young man who received the YFV17D yellow fever vaccine.

This clonotype has just a few counts. The V gene is TRBV7-9, the J gene TRBJ2-2, with D possibly TRBD1 on 5 matching bases. The CDR3 covers 12 residues. Germline V gene data show CDR1 as SEHNR and CDR2 as FQNEAQ (reference sequence). V was pared by 5 bases and J by 10 bases, with 11 bases between. Here the CDR3 DNA reads TGTGCCAGCAGCGAACAGGTCCCGGAGCTGTTTTTT. This gives the protein CASSEQVPELFF.

This clonotype occurred a few times. V usage is TRBV30 and J usage is TRBJ2-7; D unclear. Looked up from germline, CDR1 is GTSNPN and CDR2 is SVGIG (reference sequence). CDR3 length: 12 amino acids. V lost 2 bases to trimming and J lost 3 bases, with 8 bases between them. This chain's CDR3 is CAWSRQDYEQYF. For the CDR3, the DNA is TGTGCCTGGAGTCGGCAGGACTACGAGCAGTACTTC. The full variable domain, rest sourced from reference TRBV30 and TRBJ2-7, is SQTIHQWPATLVQPVGSPLSLECTVEGTSNPNLYWYRQAAGRGLQLLFYSVGIGQISSEVPQNLSASRPQDRQFILSSKKLLLSDSGFYLCAWSRQDYEQYFGPGTRLTVT.

This clonotype was detected only once. The CDR3 sequence is CSARMFVPHQPQHF. The DNA of the CDR3 is TGCAGTGCTAGGATGTTCGTCCCCCATCAGCCCCAGCATTTT. This sequence joins TRBV20-1 and TRBJ1-5; the D is unclear. This CDR3 is 14 amino acids long. Trimming removed 3 bases at V and 5 bases at J, with 14 bases between. The germline V gene encodes CDR1 DFQATT and CDR2 SNEGSKA (reference sequence).

The chain combines TRBV11-2 with TRBJ2-7; 10 bases align to TRBD1. The CDR3 has 13 residues. Germline assignment: CDR1 SGHAT and CDR2 FQNNGV. V was clipped by 8 bases and J by 4 bases; unmatched bases: 5. CDR3 in DNA: TGTGCCAGCGACAGGGGGCGAGTATACGAGCAGTACTTC. Translating it yields CASDRGRVYEQYF.

This clonotype was seen a handful of times. The CDR3 is CASGQGFEQYF. CDR3 nucleotide sequence: TGCGCCAGCGGGCAGGGGTTCGAGCAGTACTTC. The V call is TRBV5-1, the J call TRBJ2-7, with D perhaps TRBD1 (6 bases). This CDR3 is 11 amino acids long. Trimming pared 7 bases from V and 6 bases from J, leaving 11 bases between. Germline CDR1 and CDR2: SGHRS and YFSETQ.

This clonotype was counted only a few times. In DNA, the CDR3 is TGTGCCAGCAGCTCCCCGTTAGCGGAATCCTACGAGCAGTACTTC. It yields the protein CASSSPLAESYEQYF. The rearrangement links TRBV7-9 to TRBJ2-7, with D perhaps matching TRBD2 (6 bases). The CDR3 runs to 15 residues. The ends were cut back, 4 bases at V and 1 base at J, with 14 bases in the middle. Germline V lookup: CDR1 SEHNR, CDR2 FQNEAQ (reference sequence).

The chain uses TRBV4-1 and TRBJ1-2; tentative D call: TRBD1 (5 bases). The V and J ends lost 1 base and 4 bases respectively, with 16 bases between them. This CDR3 has 16 amino acids. Germline V CDR1 and CDR2: MGHRA, YSYEKL. The DNA of the CDR3 is TGCGCCAGCAGCCAAGGAGACGGGGCCGCCAGCTATGGCTACACCTTC. This sequence encodes CASSQGDGAASYGYTF.

The table lists this clonotype with many counts. V usage is TRBV5-8 and J usage is TRBJ2-3; no firm D call. The CDR3 covers 11 residues. Germline CDR1 is SGHTS and CDR2 is YDEGEE. The V end was cut by 3 bases, the J end by 7 bases, with 6 bases between. CDR3 amino acids: CASSSLYTQYF. The CDR3 DNA reads TGTGCCAGCAGCTCTCTTTATACGCAGTATTTT.

Concerning this clonotype: An end of the junction does not agree with germline; a read error may underlie this. The rearrangement links TRBV7-7 to TRBJ2-3, with 12 bases aligning to TRBD2. The CDR3 loop spans 14 amino acids. CDR1 and CDR2 from the germline V gene are SSHAT and FNYEAQ (reference sequence). This chain's CDR3 is CASSSGLAGDTQYF. The CDR3 DNA reads TGTGCTAGCAGCTCGGGACTAGCGGGAGATACGCAGTATTTT.

The chain recombines TRBV7-8 with TRBJ2-2; D is possibly TRBD1 (6 bases). V lost 1 base, J lost 2 bases, and 11 bases lay in between. Germline values: CDR1 SGHVS, CDR2 FQNEAQ. The CDR3 consists of 16 residues. CDR3 sequence reads: CASSLGQGRNTGELFF. DNA of the CDR3: TGTGCCAGCAGCTTAGGTCAGGGGCGAAACACCGGGGAGCTGTTTTTT.

The chain couples TRBV18 to TRBJ1-1; possible D gene TRBD1, 6 bases. This CDR3 has 15 residues. From germline, CDR1 is KGHSH and CDR2 LQKENI. The V gene lost 0 bases and the J gene lost 1 base, with 9 bases spanning the gap. The CDR3 here is CASSPPAGENTEAFF. In nucleotides, the CDR3 is TGTGCCAGCTCACCACCAGCAGGGGAGAACACTGAAGCTTTCTTT.

This clonotype was seen a few times. The rearrangement uses TRBV18 and TRBJ2-1; 8 bases are a match to TRBD2. This CDR3 region has 13 residues. Germline-derived CDR1 and CDR2 are KGHSH and LQKENI. V lost 1 base to trimming and J lost 13 bases; unmatched junction nucleotides: 6. CDR3 in DNA: TGTGCCAGCTCACCACGAAGCGGGAGTTCTCAGTTCTTC. This sequence encodes CASSPRSGSSQFF.

This clonotype has more than one count but fewer than ten. This chain links TRBV4-3 with TRBJ2-2; D not resolved. Trimming left V 3 bases short and J 1 base short, with 12 bases between. Germline V lookup: CDR1 LGHNA, CDR2 YSLEER. CDR3 length: 16 residues. This CDR3 reads CASSQAWAGNTGELFF. DNA of the CDR3: TGCGCCAGCAGCCAGGCGTGGGCCGGGAACACCGGGGAGCTGTTTTTT.

The gene calls are TRBV6-4 and TRBJ2-7; D remains ambiguous. Deletions cut 6 bases from V and 6 bases from J, with 15 bases between. Germline V CDR1 and CDR2: MRHNA, SNTAGT. The CDR3 has 13 amino acids. The CDR3 coding sequence is TGTGCCAGCAGCGAATTGATCGGCGGCGAGCAGTACTTC. It translates to CASSELIGGEQYF.

This chain links TRBV20-1 with TRBJ1-1; the match to TRBD1 covers 7 bases. The ends lost 3 bases at V and 11 bases at J; junction bases unmatched: 12. This CDR3 spans 13 amino acids. CDR1 is DFQATT and CDR2 is SNEGSKA in the germline V gene (reference sequence). The CDR3 loop is CSARRQWDSRAFF. The CDR3 region has the DNA TGCAGTGCTAGGCGTCAGTGGGACAGTAGGGCTTTCTTT.

The rearrangement uses TRBV10-3 and TRBJ2-5; D is uncertain. Germline CDR1 ENHRY, CDR2 SYGVKD. This CDR3 is 12 amino acids long. V lost 2 bases and J lost 1, with 2 bases in between. Here the CDR3 reads CAISELQETQYF. The CDR3 DNA sequence: TGTGCCATCAGTGAGCTCCAAGAGACCCAGTACTTC.

This clonotype was seen repeatedly, ten times or more. The chain combines TRBV10-3 with TRBJ2-1; no clear D. The CDR3 extends over 12 amino acids. V lost 2 bases, J lost 7 bases, and 6 bases lay in between. Germline CDR1 and CDR2: ENHRY and SYGVKD. The CDR3 DNA reads as TGTGCCATCAGTGAGACCCGAAATGAGCAGTTCTTC. Translated, it gives CAISETRNEQFF.

In this sample, this clonotype turned up a few times. V gene TRBV10-2 combines with J gene TRBJ2-1; D gene unclear. Germline V gene lookup returns CDR1 WSHSY and CDR2 SAAADI. V was cut by 7 bases and J by 7 bases, with 17 bases left in between. The CDR3 is 14 amino acids. The CDR3 reads CASISRPNGNEQFF. In nucleotides, the CDR3 is TGCGCCAGCATTTCCCGGCCCAACGGGAATGAGCAGTTCTTC.

V and J are TRBV7-2 and TRBJ1-2, with 8 bases fitting TRBD1. The CDR3 extends over 14 amino acids. Trimming removed 7 bases from V and 4 bases from J; junction bases left unmatched: 8. The V gene's germline CDR1 is SGHTA and CDR2 FQGNSA. This CDR3 reads CASTFGQGAYGYTF. For the CDR3, the DNA is TGTGCCAGCACCTTCGGACAGGGCGCCTATGGCTACACCTTC.

The gene calls are TRBV20-1 and TRBJ2-1; 14 bases line up with TRBD2. CDR1 and CDR2 (germline): DFQATT, SNEGSKA (reference sequence). The CDR3 contains 16 residues. The ends lost 6 bases at V and 2 bases at J; junction bases unmatched: 6. The chain's CDR3 is CSAEQGLAGAYNEQFF. CDR3 in DNA: TGCAGTGCGGAACAGGGACTAGCGGGGGCCTACAATGAGCAGTTCTTC.